This T cell receptor (beta chain) was retrieved from a study of a mutant IDH1 vaccine in newly diagnosed glioma. The wider study: Weeks 1, 3, 5, 7, 11, 15, 19 and 23 were when patients received their eight vaccinations. Patients began vaccination 4-6 weeks after radiotherapy alone, or with temozolomide cycles. It was radiotherapy, temozolomide, or both that patients received previously, with most receiving both.

Whole-study findings and limits: It seemed that pseudoprogression was not linked to changes in the top peripheral T cell clonotypes.

As to this clone: What it recognizes is unknown.

The V gene's germline CDR1 is MNHEY and CDR2 SVGAGI. The CDR3 sequence is 15 residues long. Losses at the gene ends were 3 bases for V and 10 bases for J; bases not matched to a gene: 10. Method: immunoSEQ multiplex PCR; TCRdb's copy keeps in-frame clones and lacks some. Of approximately 39,000 clones detected, roughly four fifths appear once; the ten largest clones hold just over 5%. The time point denotes: week 23, last vaccination. In every dose of vaccine, 300 ug of mutant IDH1 20-mer peptide was given alongside topical imiquimod. The TCR was taken from a man aged 35-49 years with glioma. Material: PBMCs, obtained from a glioma patient whose treatment included an IDH1 peptide vaccine. The J gene is TRBJ2-1, the V gene TRBV6-5, with 9 bases identical to TRBD2. The CDR3 loop is CASSYGAGGPLEQFF. In DNA, the CDR3 is TGTGCCAGCAGTTATGGCGCGGGGGGGCCGTTGGAGCAGTTCTTC.